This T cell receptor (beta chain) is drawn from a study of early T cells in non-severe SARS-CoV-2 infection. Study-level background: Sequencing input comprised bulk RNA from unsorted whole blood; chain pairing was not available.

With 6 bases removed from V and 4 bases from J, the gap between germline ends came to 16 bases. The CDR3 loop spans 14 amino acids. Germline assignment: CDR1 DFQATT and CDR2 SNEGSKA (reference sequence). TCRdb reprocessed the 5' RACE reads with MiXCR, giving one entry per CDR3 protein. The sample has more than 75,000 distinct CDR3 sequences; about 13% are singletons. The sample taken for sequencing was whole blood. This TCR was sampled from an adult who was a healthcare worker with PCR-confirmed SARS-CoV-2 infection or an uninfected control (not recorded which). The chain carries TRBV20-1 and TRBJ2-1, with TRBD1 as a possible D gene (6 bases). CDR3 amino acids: CSAEMGQRYNEQFF. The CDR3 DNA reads TGCAGTGCCGAAATGGGACAAAGATACAATGAGCAGTTCTTC.